This T cell receptor (beta chain) was obtained from a study of regulatory T cells in long-lasting Graves disease. Library construction for TCR beta used iRepertoire HTBI primers and Arm-PCR of CDR3 regions. A single record per CDR3 protein comes from TCRdb applying MiXCR to the multiplex PCR reads. The table lists over 300,000 distinct CDR3 sequences, about a sixth of them singletons. Germline CDR1 reads MNHEY; CDR2 reads SVGEGT. The CDR3 spans 14 residues. The V segment lost 6 bases and the J segment 9 bases; nucleotides outside the gene matches: 11. Broader study findings: Patients with persistent disease showed a bias toward TRBV28, TRBJ1-2 and TRBJ2-5. Newly diagnosed Graves' patients exceeded persistent ones in TCR diversity.

Specified time point: newly diagnosed GD, antithyroid drugs for less than 3 months. There was RNA extracted from PBMCs, and the TCR library was made from it. EDTA tubes were used for drawing around 9 milliliters of peripheral blood. On this clonotype itself: What it binds is unknown.

Source: peripheral blood mononuclear cells (PBMCs), taken at new diagnosis, from a patient treated with antithyroid drugs. This receptor was taken from a female donor with Graves disease. This rearrangement joins TRBV6-2 or TRBV6-3 to TRBJ2-1; 7 positions match TRBD2. CDR3 in amino acids: CASRRGTTNGEQFF. CDR3 in DNA: TGTGCCAGCAGGCGCGGGACTACAAATGGTGAGCAGTTCTTC.